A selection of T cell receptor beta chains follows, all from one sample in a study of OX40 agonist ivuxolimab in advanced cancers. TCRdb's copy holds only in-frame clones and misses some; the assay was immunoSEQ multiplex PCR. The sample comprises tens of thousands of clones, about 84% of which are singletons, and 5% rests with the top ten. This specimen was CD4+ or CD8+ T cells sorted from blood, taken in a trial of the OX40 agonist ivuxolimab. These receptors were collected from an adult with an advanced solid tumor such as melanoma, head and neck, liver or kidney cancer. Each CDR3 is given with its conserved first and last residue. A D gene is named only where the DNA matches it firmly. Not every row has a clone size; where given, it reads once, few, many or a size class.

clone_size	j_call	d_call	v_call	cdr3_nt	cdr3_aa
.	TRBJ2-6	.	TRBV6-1	TGTGCCAGCAAGACGGGGGAGTCCGGGGCCAACGTCCTGACTTTC	CASKTGESGANVLTF
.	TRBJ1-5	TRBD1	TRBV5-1	TGCGCCAGCAGCGCGGCAGGGGGCGCGGGTCAGCCCCAGCATTTT	CASSAAGGAGQPQHF
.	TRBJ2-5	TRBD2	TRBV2	TGTGCCAGCAGGAGCGGGACTAGCGGGGTTGGGACCCAGTACTTC	CASRSGTSGVGTQYF
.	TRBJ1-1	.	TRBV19	TGTGCCAGTAGTGCCCTGAATGGCGGCACTGAAGCTTTCTTT	CASSALNGGTEAFF
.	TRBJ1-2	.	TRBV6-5	TGTGCCAGCAGTTACTCGTTCGCGGTAGCTAACTATGGCTACACCTTC	CASSYSFAVANYGYTF
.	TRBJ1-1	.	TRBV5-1	TGCGCCAGCAGCTTGCAAGTCTCCACGAACACTGAAGCTTTCTTT	CASSLQVSTNTEAFF
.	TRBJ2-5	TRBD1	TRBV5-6	TGTGCCAGCAGCTCCACAGGGGTGGAAGCCCAGTACTTC	CASSSTGVEAQYF
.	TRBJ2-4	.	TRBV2	TGTGCCAGCAGGACTGTACCTCACATTCAGTACTTC	CASRTVPHIQYF
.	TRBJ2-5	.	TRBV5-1	TGCGCCAGCAGCTTGGGACTCGAAGGAGAGACCCAGTACTTC	CASSLGLEGETQYF
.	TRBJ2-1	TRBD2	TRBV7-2	TGTGCCAGCAGCTCTGGGACTAGCGGGAGGTACAATGAGCAGTTCTTC	CASSSGTSGRYNEQFF
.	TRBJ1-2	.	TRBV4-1	TGCGCCAGCAGCCAAGGGGTACTACGCCGGGAGATTAACTATGGCTACACCTTC	CASSQGVLRREINYGYTF
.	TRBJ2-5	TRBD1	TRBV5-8	TGTGCCAGCAGCGTAGGGACAGGGGTGGAGACCCAGTACTTC	CASSVGTGVETQYF
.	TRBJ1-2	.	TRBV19	TGTGCCAGTAGTATAGCGTCCCAGGGGATTTACGGCTACACCTTC	CASSIASQGIYGYTF
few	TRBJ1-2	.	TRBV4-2	TGTGCCAGCAGCCAAGATCCCCAGGGTAACTATGGCTACACCTTC	CASSQDPQGNYGYTF
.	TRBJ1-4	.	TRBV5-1	TGCGCCAGCAGCGCGTACAGGGCCGGTAATGAAAAACTGTTTTTT	CASSAYRAGNEKLFF
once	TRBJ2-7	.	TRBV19	TGTGCCAGTAGTATAGACAGTATCTCCTACGAGCAGTACTTC	CASSIDSISYEQYF
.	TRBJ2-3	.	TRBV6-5	TGTGCCAGCAGTTACGGCCGAGGGACAGATACGCAGTATTTT	CASSYGRGTDTQYF
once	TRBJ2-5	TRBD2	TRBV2	TGTGCCAGCAGTCTGGGACTAGCGGGAGGTGGGGAGACCCAGTACTTC	CASSLGLAGGGETQYF
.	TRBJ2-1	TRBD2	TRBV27	TGTGCCAGCAGTCCGGGACTAGCGGACAATGAGCAGTTCTTC	CASSPGLADNEQFF
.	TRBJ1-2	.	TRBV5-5	TGTGCCAGCAGCTTGGGACTAGGGGACGGATACTATGGCTACACCTTC	CASSLGLGDGYYGYTF
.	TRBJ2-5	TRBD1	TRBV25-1	TGTGCCAGCAGCGACAGGGGGGTAGAGACCCAGTACTTC	CASSDRGVETQYF
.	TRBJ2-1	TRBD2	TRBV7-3	TGTGCCAGCAGCTTAGCGGGAGCCGAGACGGGCAATGAGCAGTTCTTC	CASSLAGAETGNEQFF
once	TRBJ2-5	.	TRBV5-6	TGTGCCAGCAGCTGGCGCGGGCTCCAAGAGACCCAGTACTTC	CASSWRGLQETQYF
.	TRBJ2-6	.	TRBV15	TGTGCCACCAGCACCGCTGGGGCCAACGTCCTGACTTTC	CATSTAGANVLTF
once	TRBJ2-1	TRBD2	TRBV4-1	TGCGCCAGCAGGCATGGGGGGACTAAGTACAATGAGCAGTTCTTC	CASRHGGTKYNEQFF
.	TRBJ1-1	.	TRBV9	TGTGCCAGCAGCGTAGCTGGGGGCCCGAACACTGAAGCTTTCTTT	CASSVAGGPNTEAFF
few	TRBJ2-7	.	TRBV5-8	TGTGCCAGCTCGGTGGAAGAGCAGTACTTC	CASSVEEQYF
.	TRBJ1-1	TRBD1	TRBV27	TGTGCCAGCGTACGACAGGGAAGGCGGACTGAAGCTTTCTTT	CASVRQGRRTEAFF
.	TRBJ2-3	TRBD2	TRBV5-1	TGCGCCAGCAGCACGGGACTAGCGGGTTCCTCTAGCACAGATACGCAGTATTTT	CASSTGLAGSSSTDTQYF
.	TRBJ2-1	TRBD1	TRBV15	TGTGCCACCAGCAGAGAAGGGGGGACAGGGGACAATGAGCAGTTCTTC	CATSREGGTGDNEQFF
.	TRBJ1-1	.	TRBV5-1	TGCGCCAGCAGCTTGGGCAGCAAGAACACTGAAGCTTTCTTT	CASSLGSKNTEAFF
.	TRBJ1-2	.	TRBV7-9	TGTGCCAGCAGCTTTGAGGGGAGGGGGAATGGCTACACCTTC	CASSFEGRGNGYTF
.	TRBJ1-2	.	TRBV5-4	TGTGCCAGCAGCTTCCTTGTTTTAGGGAGAGATGGCTACACCTTC	CASSFLVLGRDGYTF
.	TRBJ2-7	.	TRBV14	TGTGCCAGCAGCCTGACAGAATACGAGCAGTACTTC	CASSLTEYEQYF
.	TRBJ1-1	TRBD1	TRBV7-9	TGTGCCAGCAGCGAACAGGGACAGATGAACACTGAAGCTTTCTTT	CASSEQGQMNTEAFF
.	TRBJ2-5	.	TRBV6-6	TGTGCCACGCTTAACAGCGGCGAGACCCAGTACTTC	CATLNSGETQYF
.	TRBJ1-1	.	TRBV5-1	TGCGCCAGCAGCTTGGGCAATATGAACACTGAAGCTTTCTTT	CASSLGNMNTEAFF
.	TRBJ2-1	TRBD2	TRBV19	TGTGCCAGTAGTGGCAGCGGGACTCCAACCTACAATGAGCAGTTCTTC	CASSGSGTPTYNEQFF
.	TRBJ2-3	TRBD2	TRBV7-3	TGTGCCAGCAGCTTAATGTCACTAGCGGGGGGGAACACAGATACGCAGTATTTT	CASSLMSLAGGNTDTQYF
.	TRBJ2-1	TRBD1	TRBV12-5	TGTGCTAGTGGGGATGGGACAGGGGGAAACTACAATGAGCAGTTCTTC	CASGDGTGGNYNEQFF
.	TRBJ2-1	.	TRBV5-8	TGTGCCAGCAGCTTGTGGGTGGGTCAATACAATGAGCAGTTCTTC	CASSLWVGQYNEQFF
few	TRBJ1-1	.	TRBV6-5	TGTGCCAGCAGAATTCCAACGAACACTGAAGCTTTCTTT	CASRIPTNTEAFF
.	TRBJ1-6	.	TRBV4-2	TGTGCCAGCAGCCAAGACCAAGGGACGAGGGATTCACCCCTCCACTTT	CASSQDQGTRDSPLHF
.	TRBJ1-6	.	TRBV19	TGTGCCAGCAAGGCGGGGCGGGATAATTCACCCCTCCACTTT	CASKAGRDNSPLHF
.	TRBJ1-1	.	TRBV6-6	TGTGCCAGCAGGGAGGAATGGAACACTGAAGCTTTCTTT	CASREEWNTEAFF
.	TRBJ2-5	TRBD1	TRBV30	TGTGCCTGGGCCACAGGGGGTCTACGAGAGCAGTACTTC	CAWATGGLREQYF
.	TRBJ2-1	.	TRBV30	TGTGCCTGGAGTAGGCTAACCAGACTAAATGAGCAGTTCTTC	CAWSRLTRLNEQFF
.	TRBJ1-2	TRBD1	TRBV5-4	TGTGCCAGCAGCCCAGGGGGGGGACAGGGGGCGCCGAACTATGGCTACACCTTC	CASSPGGGQGAPNYGYTF